Each of the 6 T cell receptor beta chains below was sequenced from the same sample in a study of T-cell reconstitution after alpha-beta-depleted transplantation in children. TCRbeta library preparation incorporated unique molecular identifiers. TCRdb re-called the PCR reads with MiXCR, one entry per CDR3 protein. This repertoire shows around 180,000 distinct CDR3 sequences, more than 9.5% found once; its top ten account for around 13%. The input for sequencing was PBMCs, taken before TCRalphabeta/CD19-depleted stem cell transplant. These receptors came from a boy younger than 10 with acute myeloid leukemia, due to receive a stem cell transplant.

The chain is built from TRBV28 and TRBJ2-3, with 7 positions matching TRBD1. Germline-derived CDR1 and CDR2 are MDHEN and SYDVKM. The CDR3 totals 15 residues. Trimming took 3 bases from V and 2 from J; bases not matched to a gene: 5. The CDR3 loop is CASSFGDRITDTQYF. DNA of the CDR3: TGTGCCAGCAGTTTTGGGGACAGAATCACAGATACGCAGTATTTT.

This clonotype was counted many times. This chain links TRBV10-3 with TRBJ2-3, with D unclear. V was cut by 3 bases and J by 5 bases, with 3 bases left in between. Germline loops: CDR1 ENHRY, CDR2 SYGVKD. The CDR3 extends over 11 amino acids. CDR3 in amino acids: CAISDGDTQYF. The CDR3, as DNA: TGTGCCATCAGTGATGGAGATACGCAGTATTTT.

This clonotype was picked up a small number of times. The CDR3 bases are TGCAGTGCTAGAGTACCAAATAAGGGGGCTCAAGTGGCAGATACGCAGTATTTT. Translating it yields CSARVPNKGAQVADTQYF. This sequence joins TRBV20-1 and TRBJ2-3, with 7 nucleotides matching TRBD1. In germline, CDR1 is DFQATT, CDR2 SNEGSKA (reference sequence). Germline trimming cut 1 base from V and 4 bases from J; bases unmatched to any gene: 17. This CDR3 has 18 residues.

This clonotype came up many times. The rearrangement joins TRBV10-3 to TRBJ1-5, with a tentative D call TRBD1 (5 bases). This CDR3 has 13 residues. The germline CDR1 and CDR2 sequences are ENHRY and SYGVKD. V lost 9 bases and J lost 0, with 9 bases in between. The CDR3 here is CAIRGDSNQPQHF. Here the CDR3 DNA reads TGTGCCATAAGAGGGGATAGCAATCAGCCCCAGCATTTT.

In its sample, this clonotype was seen a few times. The chain joins TRBV19 to TRBJ1-2; TRBD1 agrees at 7 bases. Germline values: CDR1 LNHDA, CDR2 SQIVND (reference sequence). V gave up 3 bases and J gave up 4 bases; unmatched junction bases: 5. The CDR3 spans 14 residues. The CDR3 sequence is CASSMGQLIYGYTF. The DNA for the CDR3 is TGTGCCAGTAGTATGGGACAGCTTATCTATGGCTACACCTTC.

This clonotype was counted many times. J is TRBJ1-2 and V is TRBV15, with 7 bases matching TRBD1. This CDR3 is built from 16 residues. With V trimmed by 5 bases and J by 1 base, 10 bases remained unmatched. The germline V gene encodes CDR1 LNHNV and CDR2 YYDKDF (reference sequence). The CDR3 DNA follows: TGTGCCACCAGCGCGGACAGGCGCACTTATAACTATGGCTACACCTTC. It translates to CATSADRRTYNYGYTF.